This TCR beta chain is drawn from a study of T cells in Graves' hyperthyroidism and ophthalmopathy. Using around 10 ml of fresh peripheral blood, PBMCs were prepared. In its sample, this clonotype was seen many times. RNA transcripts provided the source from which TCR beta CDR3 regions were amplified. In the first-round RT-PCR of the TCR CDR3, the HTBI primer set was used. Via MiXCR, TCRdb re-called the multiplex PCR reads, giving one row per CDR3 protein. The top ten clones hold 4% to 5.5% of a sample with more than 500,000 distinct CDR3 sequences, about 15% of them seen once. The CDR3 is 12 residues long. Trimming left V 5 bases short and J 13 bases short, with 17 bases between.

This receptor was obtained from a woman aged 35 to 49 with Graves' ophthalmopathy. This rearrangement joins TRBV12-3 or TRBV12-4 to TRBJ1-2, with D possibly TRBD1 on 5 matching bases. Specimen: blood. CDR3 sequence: CASSEFRGGATF. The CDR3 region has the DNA TGTGCCAGCAGTGAATTTAGGGGAGGGGCCACCTTC.